The 27 T cell receptor beta chains presented below share a single source sample, sequenced in a study of cytomegalovirus exposure and HLA in healthy donors. 13 Jbeta primers and 60 Vbeta primers were used for the PCR. Clones were read by immunoSEQ multiplex PCR, and TCRdb kept only the in-frame ones, dropping some. The repertoire holds under 200,000 clones, 70% to 80% seen once, with over 2% in the top ten. Sequenced: PBMCs. These receptors were taken from a man aged 55 to 69 in good health and CMV-seronegative.

The chain carries TRBV5-1 and TRBJ2-7; 7 bases match TRBD1. Looked up from germline, CDR1 is SGHRS and CDR2 is YFSETQ. This CDR3 contains 15 residues. Germline trimming cut 2 bases from V and 2 bases from J; bases unmatched to any gene: 7. The CDR3 loop reads CASSLDRVAPYEQYF. As DNA, the CDR3 is TGCGCCAGCAGCTTAGACAGGGTCGCCCCCTACGAGCAGTACTTC.

The rearrangement uses TRBV15 and TRBJ2-7; possible D gene TRBD2, 6 bases. Trimming pared 1 base from V and 9 bases from J, leaving 22 bases between. The germline gives CDR1 LNHNV, CDR2 YYDKDF (reference sequence). The CDR3 contains 16 residues. CDR3 nucleotide sequence: TGTGCCACCAGCAGAGGGGGGACTTCGGGCTCAGGATTGCAGTACTTC. It is translated as CATSRGGTSGSGLQYF.

V gene TRBV10-3 combines with J gene TRBJ2-1, with TRBD1 identical over 7 bases. Unmatched junction bases numbered 10, after V lost 2 bases and J lost 12 bases. The CDR3 contains 14 residues. The germline V gene has CDR1 ENHRY and CDR2 SYGVKD. As DNA, the CDR3 is TGTGCCATCAGTGAGCCAGGTCTTCGGGACAGGCAGTTCTTC. Its protein product is CAISEPGLRDRQFF.

This clone was seen just once. The V gene is TRBV9, the J gene TRBJ2-7; 7 bases agree with TRBD2. V trimming: 0 bases; J trimming: 0 bases; junction bases outside the gene matches: 6. CDR1 is SGDLS and CDR2 is YYNGEE in the germline V gene. The CDR3 has 16 amino acids. CDR3 nucleotide sequence: TGTGCCAGCAGCGTAGGGTCTAGCGGATTCTCCTACGAGCAGTACTTC. Translation: CASSVGSSGFSYEQYF.

The rearrangement uses TRBV4-1 and TRBJ2-1, with 7 positions matching TRBD2. This CDR3 contains 15 residues. V trimming: 3 bases; J trimming: 3 bases; junction bases outside the gene matches: 5. The germline V gene encodes CDR1 MGHRA and CDR2 YSYEKL. In DNA, the CDR3 is TGCGCCAGCAGCCATTACCGGGACTACTACAATGAGCAGTTCTTC. Translation: CASSHYRDYYNEQFF.

The chain employs TRBV5-5 and TRBJ2-7; 8 bases match TRBD2. CDR1 is SGHKS, CDR2 YYEKEE, per germline (reference sequence). J lost 2 bases, V lost 0 bases, and 7 bases had no gene match. This CDR3 is built from 16 residues. Here the CDR3 DNA reads TGTGCCAGCAGCTTGGATCTGGGACTAGACACCTACGAGCAGTACTTC. It specifies CASSLDLGLDTYEQYF.

The genes are TRBV6-1 and TRBJ1-1, with D possibly being TRBD1 (5 bases). CDR3 length: 15 amino acids. Germline CDR1 MNHNS, CDR2 SASEGT. V dropped 7 bases and J dropped 0 bases, with 15 bases sitting between them. The CDR3 DNA is TGTGCCAGCATCCCACAGGCGCCCATGAACACTGAAGCTTTCTTT. This sequence encodes CASIPQAPMNTEAFF.

J is TRBJ1-5 and V is TRBV19, with 9 bases identical to TRBD1. The germline CDR1 and CDR2 sequences are LNHDA and SQIVND (reference sequence). V lost 3 bases and J lost 0; bases outside the gene matches: 3. This CDR3 is built from 16 residues. This CDR3 reads CASSMGTGNSNQPQHF. The CDR3 bases are TGTGCCAGTAGTATGGGGACAGGGAATAGCAATCAGCCCCAGCATTTT.

This sequence joins TRBV30 and TRBJ2-5; D not resolved. The CDR3 length is 11 residues. Trimming shortened V by 0 bases and J by 5 bases, and 4 bases separated the two germline ends. From germline, CDR1 is GTSNPN and CDR2 SVGIG (reference sequence). The CDR3 nucleotides read TGTGCCTGGAGTGTGAGCGAGACCCAGTACTTC. Its protein is CAWSVSETQYF.

The J gene is TRBJ1-2, the V gene TRBV6-5; tentative D call: TRBD1 (6 bases). Trimming cost V 5 bases and J 1 base, with 11 bases left between them. This CDR3 comprises 14 residues. Germline V CDR1 and CDR2: MNHEY, SVGAGI. In nucleotides, the CDR3 is TGTGCCAGCAGTCAGGACAGTTATAACTATGGCTACACCTTC. Protein product: CASSQDSYNYGYTF.

J is TRBJ2-7 and V is TRBV2; a weak D match, TRBD1 (6 bases). Germline V gives CDR1 SNHLY, CDR2 FYNNEI. There are 15 residues in the CDR3. V was shortened by 3 bases and J by 5 bases, with 17 bases between the two germline ends. CDR3 coding DNA: TGTGCCAGCAGTGATTACAGGGACCGATGGAACGAGCAGTACTTC. Protein product: CASSDYRDRWNEQYF.

The chain employs TRBV10-3 and TRBJ1-2; D may be TRBD1 (5 bases). CDR1 is ENHRY and CDR2 is SYGVKD in the germline V gene. The V gene lost 3 bases and the J gene lost 3 bases, with 11 bases spanning the gap. This CDR3 is built from 14 residues. CDR3 DNA sequence: TGTGCCATCAGTGACAGGGCGGGAGACTATGGCTACACCTTC. Translated: CAISDRAGDYGYTF.

The J gene is TRBJ2-7, the V gene TRBV5-1, with 8 bases aligning to TRBD1. V lost 3 bases, J lost 0 bases, and 11 bases stayed unmatched. Germline V lookup: CDR1 SGHRS, CDR2 YFSETQ. This CDR3 is 17 amino acids long. The CDR3 nucleotides read TGCGCCAGCAGCTCGCCTCCGGGACAGGACTTCTCCTACGAGCAGTACTTC. It is translated as CASSSPPGQDFSYEQYF.

V usage is TRBV19 and J usage is TRBJ1-2, with unresolved D. CDR1 is LNHDA, CDR2 SQIVND, per germline (reference sequence). This CDR3 comprises 13 residues. The ends were cut back, 4 bases at V and 7 bases at J, with 13 bases in the middle. The CDR3 protein is CASSNPGRSGYTF. The CDR3 region has the DNA TGTGCCAGTAGTAACCCTGGGAGGTCTGGCTACACCTTC. Together with reference TRBV19 and TRBJ1-2, the CDR3 gives the full variable domain: DGGITQSPKYLFRKEGQNVTLSCEQNLNHDAMYWYRQDPGQGLRLIYYSQIVNDFQKGDIAEGYSVSREKKESFPLTVTSAQKNPTAFYLCASSNPGRSGYTFGSGTRLTVV.

The J gene is TRBJ2-7, the V gene TRBV28; 12 nucleotides line up with TRBD2. In germline, CDR1 is MDHEN, CDR2 SYDVKM. V lost 5 bases, J lost 7 bases, and 9 bases stayed unmatched. CDR3 length: 15 amino acids. For the CDR3, the DNA is TGTGCCAGCAGTGCCGGACTAGCGGGGTCCCAGGAGCAGTACTTC. It translates to CASSAGLAGSQEQYF.

The chain is built from TRBV19 and TRBJ1-5; a possible D gene is TRBD1 (5 bases). Germline assignment: CDR1 LNHDA and CDR2 SQIVND (reference sequence). The CDR3 covers 15 residues. V was pared by 1 base and J by 6 bases, with 13 bases between. The CDR3 DNA follows: TGTGCCAGTAGTATAGTGTTAGGGGCCGGTCAGCCCCAGCATTTT. Amino acids: CASSIVLGAGQPQHF.

Comment on this clone: This specimen includes other DNA sequences encoding the same CDR3. The chain links TRBV6-5 to TRBJ1-6, with 7 bases aligning to TRBD1. The CDR3 is made up of 13 amino acids. Trimming cost V 5 bases and J 6 bases; bases outside gene matches: 1. CDR1 is MNHEY, CDR2 SVGAGI, per germline. The CDR3 nucleotides are TGTGCCAGCAGTCGGGACAGTAATTCACCCCTCCACTTT. This encodes CASSRDSNSPLHF.

V is TRBV4-2 and J is TRBJ1-2; D gene uncertain. Per germline, CDR1 LGHNA and CDR2 YNFKEQ. This CDR3 is 14 amino acids long. Deletions cut 7 bases from V and 2 bases from J, with 14 bases between. The CDR3 loop reads CASTRTGANYGYTF. The CDR3 DNA follows: TGTGCCAGCACCCGGACGGGAGCAAACTATGGCTACACCTTC.

This clone was seen a few times. This chain uses TRBV6-1 with TRBJ1-3, with D perhaps TRBD1 (5 bases). V lost 6 bases and J lost 6, with 12 bases in between. CDR1 is MNHNS, CDR2 SASEGT, per germline. There are 13 residues in the CDR3. This chain's CDR3 is CASRAGYSNTIYF. The DNA of the CDR3 is TGTGCCAGCAGGGCAGGGTATTCAAACACCATATATTTT.

This rearrangement joins TRBV14 to TRBJ2-7; D call uncertain. CDR3 size: 13 residues. Germline V CDR1 and CDR2: SGHDN, FVKESK. Deletions cut 4 bases from V and 2 bases from J, with 9 bases between. The CDR3 reads CASSLASPYEQYF. CDR3 nucleotides: TGTGCCAGCAGCCTCGCGAGCCCCTACGAGCAGTACTTC.

This sequence joins TRBV5-4 and TRBJ2-7; 8 bases are shared with TRBD2. The CDR3 contains 17 residues. Germline V CDR1 and CDR2: SGHNT, YYREEE (reference sequence). V was pared by 0 bases and J by 0 bases, with 8 bases of the junction left unmatched. CDR3 bases: TGTGCCAGCAGCTTGGCCGGCGGGCGGGGGGCCTCCTACGAGCAGTACTTC. Protein product: CASSLAGGRGASYEQYF.

The chain combines TRBV5-5 with TRBJ2-5; 8 bases align to TRBD2. The CDR3 spans 13 residues. J was trimmed by 4 bases and V by 2 bases; bases with no gene match: 1. The germline V gene encodes CDR1 SGHKS and CDR2 YYEKEE (reference sequence). The CDR3 DNA sequence: TGTGCCAGCAGCTTCGCGGGAGGAGAGACCCAGTACTTC. It encodes CASSFAGGETQYF.

Written as DNA, the CDR3 is TGTGCCAGCAGCGTAAGGACAGCTCAAGAGACCCAGTACTTC. It encodes CASSVRTAQETQYF. V gene TRBV5-4 combines with J gene TRBJ2-5; the D gene is possibly TRBD1 (6 bases). There are 14 residues in the CDR3. Germline values: CDR1 SGHNT, CDR2 YYREEE (reference sequence). V shed 4 bases and J shed 2 bases, with 12 bases lying between them.

The rearrangement uses TRBV7-3 and TRBJ1-2; D not certain. The ends were cut back, 5 bases at V and 5 bases at J, with 9 bases in the middle. Germline loops: CDR1 SGHTA, CDR2 FQGTGA. The CDR3 spans 12 residues. CDR3 residues: CASSPKLYGYTF. CDR3 nucleotides: TGTGCCAGCAGCCCGAAGCTGTATGGCTACACCTTC.

This sequence joins TRBV29-1 and TRBJ1-2; weak D call: TRBD1 (6 bases). The ends were cut back, 7 bases at V and 6 bases at J, with 12 bases in the middle. CDR3 size: 11 residues. The germline gives CDR1 SQVTM, CDR2 ANQGSEA. CDR3 residues: CSGEGDNGYTF. DNA of the CDR3: TGCAGCGGCGAAGGGGACAATGGCTACACCTTC.

J is TRBJ2-3 and V is TRBV7-9; a possible D gene is TRBD1 (6 bases). Trimming removed 1 base from V and 2 bases from J, with 13 bases in between. The CDR3 covers 16 residues. Germline V gene lookup returns CDR1 SEHNR and CDR2 FQNEAQ (reference sequence). CDR3 in amino acids: CASSLGKTGDTDTQYF. Written as DNA, the CDR3 is TGTGCCAGCAGCTTAGGGAAGACAGGAGACACAGATACGCAGTATTTT.

The V call is TRBV6-5, the J call TRBJ1-1, with 10 bases fitting TRBD1. V trimming: 5 bases; J trimming: 7 bases; junction bases outside the gene matches: 7. The germline gives CDR1 MNHEY, CDR2 SVGAGI. The CDR3 has 14 amino acids. CDR3 protein: CASSLRRDRGEAFF. CDR3 bases: TGTGCCAGCAGTCTGAGGCGGGACAGGGGTGAAGCTTTCTTT.